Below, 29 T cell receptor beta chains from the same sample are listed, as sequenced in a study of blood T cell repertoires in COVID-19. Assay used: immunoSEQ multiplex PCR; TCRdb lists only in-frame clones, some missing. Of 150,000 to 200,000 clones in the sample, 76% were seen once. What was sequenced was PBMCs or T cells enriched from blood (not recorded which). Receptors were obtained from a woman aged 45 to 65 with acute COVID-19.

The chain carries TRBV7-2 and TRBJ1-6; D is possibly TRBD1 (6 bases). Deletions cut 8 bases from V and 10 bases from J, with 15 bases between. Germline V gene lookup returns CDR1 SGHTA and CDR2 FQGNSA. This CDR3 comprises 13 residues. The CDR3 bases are TGTGCCAGCCGGCCGGCAGGGGCCTCACCCCTCCACTTT. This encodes CASRPAGASPLHF.

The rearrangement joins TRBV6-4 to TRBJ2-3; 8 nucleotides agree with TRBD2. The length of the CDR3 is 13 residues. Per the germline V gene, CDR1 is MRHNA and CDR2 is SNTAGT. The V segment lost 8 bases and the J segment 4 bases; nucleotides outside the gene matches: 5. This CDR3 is CASSSGGADTQYF. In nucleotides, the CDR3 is TGTGCCAGCTCCAGCGGGGGAGCAGATACGCAGTATTTT.

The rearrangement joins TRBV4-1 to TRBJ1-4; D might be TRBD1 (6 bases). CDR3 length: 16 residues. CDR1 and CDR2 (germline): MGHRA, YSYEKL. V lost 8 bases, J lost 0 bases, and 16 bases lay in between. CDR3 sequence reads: CASGGAGLATNEKLFF. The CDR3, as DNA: TGCGCCAGCGGGGGGGCGGGATTAGCAACTAATGAAAAACTGTTTTTT.

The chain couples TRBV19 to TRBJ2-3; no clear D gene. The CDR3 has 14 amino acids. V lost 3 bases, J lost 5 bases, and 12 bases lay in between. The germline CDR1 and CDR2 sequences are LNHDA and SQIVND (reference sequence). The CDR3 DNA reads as TGTGCCAGTAGTATTCAGCAGGCCCAAGATACGCAGTATTTT. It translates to CASSIQQAQDTQYF.

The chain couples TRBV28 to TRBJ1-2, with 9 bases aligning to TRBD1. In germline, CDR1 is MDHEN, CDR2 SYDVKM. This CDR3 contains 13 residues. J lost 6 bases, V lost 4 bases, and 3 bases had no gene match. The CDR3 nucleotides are TGTGCCAGCAGTTCCGGACAGGGGAATGGCTACACCTTC. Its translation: CASSSGQGNGYTF.

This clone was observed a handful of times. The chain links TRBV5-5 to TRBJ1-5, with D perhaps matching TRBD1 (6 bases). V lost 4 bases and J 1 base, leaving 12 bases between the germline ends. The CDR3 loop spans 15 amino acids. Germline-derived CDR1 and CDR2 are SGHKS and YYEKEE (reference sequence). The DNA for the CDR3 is TGTGCCAGCAGCCCCGGGACAACCAGCAATCAGCCCCAGCATTTT. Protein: CASSPGTTSNQPQHF. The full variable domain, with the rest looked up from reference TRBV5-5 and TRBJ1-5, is DAGVTQSPTHLIKTRGQQVTLRCSPISGHKSVSWYQQVLGQGPQFIFQYYEKEERGRGNFPDRFSARQFPNYSSELNVNALLLGDSALYLCASSPGTTSNQPQHFGDGTRLSIL.

The CDR3 reads CAISVGQGTDTQYF. For the CDR3, the DNA is TGTGCCATCAGTGTCGGACAGGGCACAGATACGCAGTATTTT. The gene calls are TRBV10-3 and TRBJ2-3, with 7 bases lining up with TRBD1. The germline V gene has CDR1 ENHRY and CDR2 SYGVKD. The CDR3 extends over 14 amino acids. J was trimmed by 1 base and V by 4 bases; bases with no gene match: 2.

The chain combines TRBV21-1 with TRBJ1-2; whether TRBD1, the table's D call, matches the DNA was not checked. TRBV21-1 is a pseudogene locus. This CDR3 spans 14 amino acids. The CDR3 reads CASSPRDTDYGYTF. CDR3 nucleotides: TGTGCCAGCAGCCCCCGGGACACTGACTATGGCTACACCTTC.

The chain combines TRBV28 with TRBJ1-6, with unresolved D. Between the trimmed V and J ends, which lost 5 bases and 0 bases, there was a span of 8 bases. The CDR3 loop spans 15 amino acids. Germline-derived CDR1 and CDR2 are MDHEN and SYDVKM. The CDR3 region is CASSTLSSYNSPLHF. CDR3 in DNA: TGTGCCAGCAGTACCCTGAGCTCCTATAATTCACCCCTCCACTTT.

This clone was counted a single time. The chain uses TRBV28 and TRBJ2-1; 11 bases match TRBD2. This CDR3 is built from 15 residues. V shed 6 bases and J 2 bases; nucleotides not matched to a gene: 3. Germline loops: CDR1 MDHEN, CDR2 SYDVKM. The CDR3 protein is CASSTLAGAYNEQFF. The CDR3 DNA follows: TGTGCCAGCAGCACACTAGCGGGGGCCTACAATGAGCAGTTCTTC.

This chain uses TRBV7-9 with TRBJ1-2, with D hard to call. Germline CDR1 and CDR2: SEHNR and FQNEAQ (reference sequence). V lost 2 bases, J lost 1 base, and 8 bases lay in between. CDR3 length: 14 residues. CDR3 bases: TGTGCCAGCAGCTTATCGGGAGATAACTATGGCTACACCTTC. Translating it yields CASSLSGDNYGYTF.

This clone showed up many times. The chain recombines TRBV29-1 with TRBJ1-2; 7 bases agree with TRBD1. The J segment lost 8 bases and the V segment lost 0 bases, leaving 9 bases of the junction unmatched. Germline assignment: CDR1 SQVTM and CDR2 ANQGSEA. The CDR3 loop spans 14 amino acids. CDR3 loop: CSVEDFDRVRGYTF. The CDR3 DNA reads TGCAGCGTTGAAGACTTCGACAGGGTCAGAGGCTACACCTTC.

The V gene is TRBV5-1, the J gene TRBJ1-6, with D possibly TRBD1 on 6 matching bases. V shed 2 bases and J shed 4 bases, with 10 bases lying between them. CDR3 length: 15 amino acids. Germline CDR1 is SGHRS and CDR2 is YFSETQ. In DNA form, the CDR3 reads TGCGCCAGCAGCTTCGAAAGGGGGTATAATTCACCCCTCCACTTT. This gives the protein CASSFERGYNSPLHF.

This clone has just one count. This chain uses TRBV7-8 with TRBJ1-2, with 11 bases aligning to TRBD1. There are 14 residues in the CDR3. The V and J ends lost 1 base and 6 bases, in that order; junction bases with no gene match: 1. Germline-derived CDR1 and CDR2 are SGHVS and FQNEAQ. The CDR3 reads CASSLVDRGHGYTF. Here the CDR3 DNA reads TGTGCCAGCAGCTTAGTGGACAGGGGGCATGGCTACACCTTC.

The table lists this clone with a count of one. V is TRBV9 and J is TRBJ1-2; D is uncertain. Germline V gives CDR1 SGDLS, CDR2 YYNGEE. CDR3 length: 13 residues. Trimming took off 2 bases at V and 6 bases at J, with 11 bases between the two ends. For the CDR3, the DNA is TGTGCCAGCAGCGTCAACGACAATAATGGCTACACCTTC. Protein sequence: CASSVNDNNGYTF. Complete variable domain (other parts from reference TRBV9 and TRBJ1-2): DSGVTQTPKHLITATGQRVTLRCSPRSGDLSVYWYQQSLDQGLQFLIQYYNGEERAKGNILERFSAQQFPDLHSELNLSSLELGDSALYFCASSVNDNNGYTFGSGTRLTVV.

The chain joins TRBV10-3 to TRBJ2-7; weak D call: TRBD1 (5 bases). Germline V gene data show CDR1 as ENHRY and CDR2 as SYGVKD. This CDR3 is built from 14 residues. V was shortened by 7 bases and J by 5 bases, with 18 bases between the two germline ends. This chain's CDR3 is CAINATPGINEQYV. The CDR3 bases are TGTGCCATCAACGCCACCCCAGGGATCAACGAGCAGTACGTC.

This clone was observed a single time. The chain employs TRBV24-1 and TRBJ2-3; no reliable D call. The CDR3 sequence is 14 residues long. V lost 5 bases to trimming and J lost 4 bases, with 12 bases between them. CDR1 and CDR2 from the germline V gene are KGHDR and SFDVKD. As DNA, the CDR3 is TGTGCCACCAGTGCGGCACGAGACTCAGATACGCAGTATTTT. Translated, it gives CATSAARDSDTQYF.

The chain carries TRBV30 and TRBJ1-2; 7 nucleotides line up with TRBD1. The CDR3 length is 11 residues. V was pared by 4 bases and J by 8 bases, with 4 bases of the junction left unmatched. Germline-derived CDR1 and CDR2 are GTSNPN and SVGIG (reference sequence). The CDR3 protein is CAWTGGGGYTF. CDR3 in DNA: TGTGCCTGGACGGGAGGGGGCGGCTACACCTTC.

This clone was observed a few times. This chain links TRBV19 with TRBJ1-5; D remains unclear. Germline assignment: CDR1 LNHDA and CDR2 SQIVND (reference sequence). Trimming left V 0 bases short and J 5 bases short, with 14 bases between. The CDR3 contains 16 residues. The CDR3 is CASSIDPAGGHQPQHF. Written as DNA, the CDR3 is TGTGCCAGTAGTATAGACCCCGCGGGAGGGCATCAGCCCCAGCATTTT.

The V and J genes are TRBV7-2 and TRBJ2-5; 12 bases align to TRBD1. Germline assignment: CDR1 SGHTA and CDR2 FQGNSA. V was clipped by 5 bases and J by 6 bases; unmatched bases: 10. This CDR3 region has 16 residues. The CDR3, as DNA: TGTGCCAGCAGCCAACGAGGGACAGGGGGCGGTAAGACCCAGTACTTC. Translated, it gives CASSQRGTGGGKTQYF.

The CDR3 sequence: CASSLEAASGGLYEQYV. The CDR3, as DNA: TGTGCCAGCAGCTTAGAGGCAGCTAGCGGGGGCCTCTACGAGCAGTACGTC. This sequence joins TRBV7-2 and TRBJ2-7, with 10 bases aligning to TRBD2. Losses at the gene ends were 1 base for V and 3 bases for J; bases not matched to a gene: 9. CDR3 length: 17 residues. Germline V gene lookup returns CDR1 SGHTA and CDR2 FQGNSA.

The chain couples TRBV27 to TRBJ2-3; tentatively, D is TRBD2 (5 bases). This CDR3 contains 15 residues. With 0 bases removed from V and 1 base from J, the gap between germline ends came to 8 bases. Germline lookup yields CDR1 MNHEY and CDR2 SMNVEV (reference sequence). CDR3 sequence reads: CASSLSDSRTDTQYF. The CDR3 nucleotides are TGTGCCAGCAGTTTATCGGACTCCCGCACAGATACGCAGTATTTT.

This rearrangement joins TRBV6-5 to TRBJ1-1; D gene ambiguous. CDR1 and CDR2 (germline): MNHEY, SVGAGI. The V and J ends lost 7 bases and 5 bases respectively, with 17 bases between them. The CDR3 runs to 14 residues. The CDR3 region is CASTRLSLQTEAFF. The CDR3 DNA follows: TGTGCCAGCACCCGTCTTTCCCTGCAGACTGAAGCTTTCTTT.

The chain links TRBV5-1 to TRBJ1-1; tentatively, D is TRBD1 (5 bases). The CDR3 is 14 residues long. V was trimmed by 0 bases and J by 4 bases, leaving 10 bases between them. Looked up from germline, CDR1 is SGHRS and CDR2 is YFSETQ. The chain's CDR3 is CASSLAAGLTEAFF. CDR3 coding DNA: TGCGCCAGCAGCTTGGCCGCAGGGCTCACTGAAGCTTTCTTT.

CDR3 nucleotide sequence: TGTGCCTGGAGTATAGGACAGGGGAACACTGAAGCTTTCTTT. Translated: CAWSIGQGNTEAFF. This chain links TRBV30 with TRBJ1-1; 8 nucleotides agree with TRBD1. The V segment lost 2 bases and the J segment 1 base; nucleotides outside the gene matches: 3. This CDR3 region has 14 residues. CDR1 GTSNPN and CDR2 SVGIG come from the germline V gene (reference sequence).

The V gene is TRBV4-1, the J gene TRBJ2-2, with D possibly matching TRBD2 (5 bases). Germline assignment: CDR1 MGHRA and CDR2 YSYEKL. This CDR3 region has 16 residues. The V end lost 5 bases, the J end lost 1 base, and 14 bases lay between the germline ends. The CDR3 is CASSFRPSGNTGELFF. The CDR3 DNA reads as TGCGCCAGCAGCTTCCGTCCCAGCGGGAACACCGGGGAGCTGTTTTTT.

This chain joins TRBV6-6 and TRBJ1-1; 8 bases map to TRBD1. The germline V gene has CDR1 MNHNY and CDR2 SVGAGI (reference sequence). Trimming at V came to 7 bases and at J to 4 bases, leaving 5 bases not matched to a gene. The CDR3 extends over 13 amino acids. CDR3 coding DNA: TGTGCCAGCAACACAGGGGGTGGCACTGAAGCTTTCTTT. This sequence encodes CASNTGGGTEAFF.

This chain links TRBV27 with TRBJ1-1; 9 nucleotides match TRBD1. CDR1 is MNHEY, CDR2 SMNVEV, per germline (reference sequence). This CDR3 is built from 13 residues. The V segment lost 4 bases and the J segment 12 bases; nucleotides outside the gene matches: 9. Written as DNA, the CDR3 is TGTGCCAGCAGTTCGCAACAGGGGGCTAAAACTTTCTTT. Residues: CASSSQQGAKTFF.

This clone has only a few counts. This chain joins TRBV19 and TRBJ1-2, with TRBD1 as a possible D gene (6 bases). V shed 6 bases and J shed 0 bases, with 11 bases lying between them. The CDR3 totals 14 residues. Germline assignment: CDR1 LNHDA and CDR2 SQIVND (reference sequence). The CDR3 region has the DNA TGTGCCAGTAGGGACAGAACTACTAACTATGGCTACACCTTC. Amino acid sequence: CASRDRTTNYGYTF. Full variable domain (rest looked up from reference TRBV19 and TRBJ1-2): DGGITQSPKYLFRKEGQNVTLSCEQNLNHDAMYWYRQDPGQGLRLIYYSQIVNDFQKGDIAEGYSVSREKKESFPLTVTSAQKNPTAFYLCASRDRTTNYGYTFGSGTRLTVV.